This TCR beta chain was sequenced for a study of control samples from healthy donors and cancer patients. Only in-frame clones appear in the TCRdb table, and some are missing; sequencing was by immunoSEQ multiplex PCR. The table includes roughly 130,000 clones, over 85% detected once. CDR1 and CDR2 from the germline V gene are GTSNPN and SVGIG (reference sequence). The J segment lost 5 bases and the V segment lost 4 bases, leaving 9 bases of the junction unmatched. This CDR3 comprises 14 residues. V and J are TRBV30 and TRBJ2-7; TRBD1 matches at 9 bases. The sample consisted of blood. The sequence derives from a man aged 25 to 40 in good health. The CDR3 spells CAWIKQGAQNEQYF. For the CDR3, the DNA is TGTGCCTGGATCAAACAGGGGGCGCAAAACGAGCAGTACTTC.